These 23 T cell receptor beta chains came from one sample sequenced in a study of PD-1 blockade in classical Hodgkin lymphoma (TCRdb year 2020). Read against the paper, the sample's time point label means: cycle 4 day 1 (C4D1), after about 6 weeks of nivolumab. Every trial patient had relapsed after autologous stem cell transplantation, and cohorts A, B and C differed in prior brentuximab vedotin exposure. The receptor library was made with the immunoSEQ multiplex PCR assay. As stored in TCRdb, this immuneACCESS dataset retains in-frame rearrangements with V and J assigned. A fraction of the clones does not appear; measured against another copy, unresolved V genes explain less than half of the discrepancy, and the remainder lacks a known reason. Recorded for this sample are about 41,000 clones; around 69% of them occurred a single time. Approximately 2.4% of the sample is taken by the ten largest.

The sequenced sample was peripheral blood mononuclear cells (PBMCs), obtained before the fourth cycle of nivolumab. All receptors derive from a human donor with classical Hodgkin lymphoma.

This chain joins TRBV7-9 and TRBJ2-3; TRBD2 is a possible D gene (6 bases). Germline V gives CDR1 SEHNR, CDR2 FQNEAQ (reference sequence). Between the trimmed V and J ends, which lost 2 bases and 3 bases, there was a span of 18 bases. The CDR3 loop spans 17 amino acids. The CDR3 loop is CASSLSLGTRETDTQYF. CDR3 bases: TGTGCCAGCAGCTTAAGCCTCGGGACCCGGGAGACAGATACGCAGTATTTT.

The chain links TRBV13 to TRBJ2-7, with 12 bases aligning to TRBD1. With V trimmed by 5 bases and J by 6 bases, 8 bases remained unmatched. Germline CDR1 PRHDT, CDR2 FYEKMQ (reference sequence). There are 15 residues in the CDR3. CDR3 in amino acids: CASSTRDRGRFEQYF. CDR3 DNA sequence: TGTGCCAGCAGCACAAGGGACAGGGGGCGTTTCGAGCAGTACTTC.

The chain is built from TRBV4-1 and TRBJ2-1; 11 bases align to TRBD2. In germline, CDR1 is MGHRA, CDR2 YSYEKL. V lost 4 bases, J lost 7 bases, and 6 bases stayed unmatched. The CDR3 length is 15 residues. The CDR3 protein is CASSPLAGGQNEQFF. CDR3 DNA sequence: TGCGCCAGCAGCCCTTTAGCGGGGGGGCAAAATGAGCAGTTCTTC.

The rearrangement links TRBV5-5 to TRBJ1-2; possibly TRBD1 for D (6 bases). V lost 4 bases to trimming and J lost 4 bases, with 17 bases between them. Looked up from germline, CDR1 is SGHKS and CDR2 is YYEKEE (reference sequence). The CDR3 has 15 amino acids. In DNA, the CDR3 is TGTGCCAGCAGCCTGGGGGGGCCTACATCCTATGGCTACACCTTC. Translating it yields CASSLGGPTSYGYTF.

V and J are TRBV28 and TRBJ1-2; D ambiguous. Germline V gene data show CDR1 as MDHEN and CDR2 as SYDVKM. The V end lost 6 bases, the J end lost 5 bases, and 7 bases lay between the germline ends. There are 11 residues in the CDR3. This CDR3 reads CASRAGYGYTF. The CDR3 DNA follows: TGTGCCAGCAGGGCGGGATATGGCTACACCTTC.

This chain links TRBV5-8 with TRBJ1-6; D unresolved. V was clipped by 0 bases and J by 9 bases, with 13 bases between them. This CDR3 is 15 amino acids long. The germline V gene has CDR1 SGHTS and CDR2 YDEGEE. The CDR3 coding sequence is TGTGCCAGCAGCTTGGGAGCCGATTTTTTTTCACCCCTCCACTTT. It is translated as CASSLGADFFSPLHF.

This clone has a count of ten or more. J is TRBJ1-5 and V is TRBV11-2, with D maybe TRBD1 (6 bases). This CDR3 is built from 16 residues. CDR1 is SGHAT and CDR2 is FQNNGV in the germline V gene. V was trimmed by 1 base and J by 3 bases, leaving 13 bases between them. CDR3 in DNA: TGTGCCAGCAGCTTAGGCTTAAGGGGGGACAATCAGCCCCAGCATTTT. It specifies CASSLGLRGDNQPQHF.

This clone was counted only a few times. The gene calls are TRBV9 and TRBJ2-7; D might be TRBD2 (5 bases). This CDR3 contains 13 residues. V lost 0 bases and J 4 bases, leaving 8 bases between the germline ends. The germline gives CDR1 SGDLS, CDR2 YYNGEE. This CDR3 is CASSVVEGYEQYF. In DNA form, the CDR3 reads TGTGCCAGCAGCGTAGTCGAGGGATACGAGCAGTACTTC. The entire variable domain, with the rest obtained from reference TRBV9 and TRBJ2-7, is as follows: DSGVTQTPKHLITATGQRVTLRCSPRSGDLSVYWYQQSLDQGLQFLIQYYNGEERAKGNILERFSAQQFPDLHSELNLSSLELGDSALYFCASSVVEGYEQYFGPGTRLTVT.

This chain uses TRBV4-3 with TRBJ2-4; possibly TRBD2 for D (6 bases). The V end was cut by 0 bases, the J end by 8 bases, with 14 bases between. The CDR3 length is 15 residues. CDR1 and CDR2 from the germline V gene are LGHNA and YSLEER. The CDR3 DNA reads TGCGCCAGCAGCCAAGAACTAGGCCGACTAGACATTCAGTACTTC. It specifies CASSQELGRLDIQYF.

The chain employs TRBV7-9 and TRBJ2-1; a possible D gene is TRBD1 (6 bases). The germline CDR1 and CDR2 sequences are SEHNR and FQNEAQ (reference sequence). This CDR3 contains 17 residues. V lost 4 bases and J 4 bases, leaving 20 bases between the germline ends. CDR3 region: CASSSEQGKMSYNEQFF. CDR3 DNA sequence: TGTGCCAGCAGCTCAGAACAGGGAAAAATGTCGTACAATGAGCAGTTCTTC.

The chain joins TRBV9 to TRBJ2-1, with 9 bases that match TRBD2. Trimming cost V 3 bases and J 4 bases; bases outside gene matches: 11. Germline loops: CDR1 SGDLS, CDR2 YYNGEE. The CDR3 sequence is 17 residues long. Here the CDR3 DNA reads TGTGCCAGCAGCGGGGTAACCGTAGCGGGGGATTACAATGAGCAGTTCTTC. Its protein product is CASSGVTVAGDYNEQFF.

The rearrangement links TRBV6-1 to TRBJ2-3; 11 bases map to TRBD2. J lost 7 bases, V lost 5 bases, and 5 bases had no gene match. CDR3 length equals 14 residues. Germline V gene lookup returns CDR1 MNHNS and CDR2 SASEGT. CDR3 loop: CASSIAGGWNTQYF. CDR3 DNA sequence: TGTGCCAGCAGTATAGCGGGGGGGTGGAATACGCAGTATTTT.

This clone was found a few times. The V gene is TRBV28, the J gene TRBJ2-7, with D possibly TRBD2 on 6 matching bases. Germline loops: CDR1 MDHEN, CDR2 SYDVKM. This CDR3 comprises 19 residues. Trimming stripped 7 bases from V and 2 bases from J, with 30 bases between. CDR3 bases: TGTGCCAGCAAGGAGGGCGGGGCTCCATCAAGAAGTAAAACCTACGAGCAGTACTTC. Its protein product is CASKEGGAPSRSKTYEQYF. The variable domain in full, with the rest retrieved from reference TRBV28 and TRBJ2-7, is DVKVTQSSRYLVKRTGEKVFLECVQDMDHENMFWYRQDPGLGLRLIYFSYDVKMKEKGDIPEGYSVSREKKERFSLILESASTNQTSMYLCASKEGGAPSRSKTYEQYFGPGTRLTVT.

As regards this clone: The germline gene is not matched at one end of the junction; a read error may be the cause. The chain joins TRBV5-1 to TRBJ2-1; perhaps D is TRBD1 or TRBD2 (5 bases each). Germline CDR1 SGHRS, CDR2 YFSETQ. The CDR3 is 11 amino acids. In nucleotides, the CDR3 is TGCGCCAGCAGGTGGGGGAATGGGCAGTTCTTC. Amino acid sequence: CASRWGNGQFF.

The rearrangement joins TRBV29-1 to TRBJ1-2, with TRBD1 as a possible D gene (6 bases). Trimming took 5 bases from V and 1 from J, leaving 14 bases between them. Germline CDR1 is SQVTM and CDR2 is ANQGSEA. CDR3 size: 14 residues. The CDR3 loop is CSVPDGQYNYGYTF. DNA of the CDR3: TGCAGCGTTCCTGATGGACAGTATAACTATGGCTACACCTTC.

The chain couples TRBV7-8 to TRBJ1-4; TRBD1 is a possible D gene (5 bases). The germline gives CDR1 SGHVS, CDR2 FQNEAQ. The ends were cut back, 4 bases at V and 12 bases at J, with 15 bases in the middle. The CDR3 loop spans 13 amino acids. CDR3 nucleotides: TGTGCCAGCAGCTCACAGATTAGGGGAGAACTGTTTTTT. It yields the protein CASSSQIRGELFF.

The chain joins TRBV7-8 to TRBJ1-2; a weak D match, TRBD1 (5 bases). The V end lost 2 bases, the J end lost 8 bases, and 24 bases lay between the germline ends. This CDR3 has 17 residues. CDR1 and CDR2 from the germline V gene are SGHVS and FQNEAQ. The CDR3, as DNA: TGTGCCAGCAGCTTATCTCCCAGGGCCTCGCTTAGTCGAGGCTACACCTTC. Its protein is CASSLSPRASLSRGYTF. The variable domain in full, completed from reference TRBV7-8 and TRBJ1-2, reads GAGVSQSPRYKVAKRGQDVALRCDPISGHVSLFWYQQALGQGPEFLTYFQNEAQLDKSGLPSDRFFAERPEGSVSTLKIQRTQQEDSAVYLCASSLSPRASLSRGYTFGSGTRLTVV.

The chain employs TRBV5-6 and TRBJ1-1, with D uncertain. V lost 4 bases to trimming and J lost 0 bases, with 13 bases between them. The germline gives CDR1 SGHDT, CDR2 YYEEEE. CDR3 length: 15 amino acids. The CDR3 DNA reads TGTGCCAGCAGCCTATCACCGGTACTGAACACTGAAGCTTTCTTT. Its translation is CASSLSPVLNTEAFF.

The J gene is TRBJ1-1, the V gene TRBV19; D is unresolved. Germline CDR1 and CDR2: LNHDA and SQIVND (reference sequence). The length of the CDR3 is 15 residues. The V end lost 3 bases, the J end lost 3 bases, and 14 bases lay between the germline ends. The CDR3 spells CASSIGPAGYTEAFF. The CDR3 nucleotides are TGTGCCAGTAGTATCGGGCCAGCGGGGTACACTGAAGCTTTCTTT.

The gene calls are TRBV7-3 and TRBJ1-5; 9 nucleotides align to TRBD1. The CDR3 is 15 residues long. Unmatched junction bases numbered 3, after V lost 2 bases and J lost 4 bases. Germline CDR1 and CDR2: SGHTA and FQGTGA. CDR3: CASSLGGTGNQPQHF. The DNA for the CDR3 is TGTGCCAGCAGCTTAGGGGGGACAGGGAATCAGCCCCAGCATTTT.

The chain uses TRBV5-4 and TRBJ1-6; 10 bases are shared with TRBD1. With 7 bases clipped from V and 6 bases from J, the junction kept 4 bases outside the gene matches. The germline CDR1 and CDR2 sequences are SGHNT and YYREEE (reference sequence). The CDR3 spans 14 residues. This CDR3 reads CASGRQGANSPLHF. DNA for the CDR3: TGTGCCAGCGGGAGACAGGGGGCTAATTCACCCCTCCACTTT.

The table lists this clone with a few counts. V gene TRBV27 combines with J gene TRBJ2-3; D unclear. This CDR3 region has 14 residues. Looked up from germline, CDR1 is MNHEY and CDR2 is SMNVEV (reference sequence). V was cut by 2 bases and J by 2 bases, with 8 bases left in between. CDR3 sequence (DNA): TGTGCCAGCAGTTTAGCCAGGTACACAGATACGCAGTATTTT. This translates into CASSLARYTDTQYF.

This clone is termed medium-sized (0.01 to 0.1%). As DNA, the CDR3 is TGTGCCAGCAGTTACTCGGGGGGTTTAGGTAATTCACCCCTCCACTTT. This codes for CASSYSGGLGNSPLHF. The chain recombines TRBV6-5 with TRBJ1-6, with a weak D call TRBD1 (5 bases). V was cut by 0 bases and J by 6 bases, with 12 bases left in between. The CDR3 runs 16 residues. Germline V gene lookup returns CDR1 MNHEY and CDR2 SVGAGI.